Presented here are 16 T cell receptor beta chains from one specimen sequenced in a study of cytomegalovirus exposure and HLA in healthy donors. PCR used 60 Vbeta primers and 13 Jbeta primers. Only in-frame clones appear in the TCRdb table, and some are missing; sequencing was by immunoSEQ multiplex PCR. The repertoire holds about 150,000 clones, around four fifths seen once, with less than 2.5% in the top ten. The sequencing input was PBMCs. The receptors originated from a boy between 2 and 10 years old in good health and CMV-seronegative.

This clone was detected once. The rearrangement uses TRBV27 and TRBJ2-1, with D possibly being TRBD2 (5 bases). From germline, CDR1 is MNHEY and CDR2 SMNVEV (reference sequence). CDR3 length: 17 residues. With 5 bases removed from V and 0 bases from J, the gap between germline ends came to 17 bases. The DNA for the CDR3 is TGTGCCAGCAGTAAAAGGCCCGGGATAAGCTCCTACAATGAGCAGTTCTTC. Protein product: CASSKRPGISSYNEQFF.

The chain carries TRBV6-1 and TRBJ1-6; D is possibly TRBD1 (5 bases). This CDR3 contains 14 residues. The germline V and J ends were trimmed by 8 bases and 8 bases, with 16 bases remaining between them. Germline V gene lookup returns CDR1 MNHNS and CDR2 SASEGT. Here the CDR3 DNA reads TGTGCCAGCTCCTTGGGGGGGATGTATTCACCCCTCCACTTT. The encoded protein is CASSLGGMYSPLHF.

The rearrangement joins TRBV2 to TRBJ2-7; D remains ambiguous. The germline V gene encodes CDR1 SNHLY and CDR2 FYNNEI. V lost 2 bases, J lost 7 bases, and 18 bases lay in between. The CDR3 has 15 residues. The CDR3 loop is CASSERFKGPREQYF. CDR3 DNA sequence: TGTGCCAGCAGTGAAAGGTTTAAAGGCCCTAGGGAGCAGTACTTC.

This chain joins TRBV30 and TRBJ1-5; 7 bases align to TRBD1. The CDR3 extends over 14 amino acids. V shed 5 bases and J 7 bases; nucleotides not matched to a gene: 11. Per the germline V gene, CDR1 is GTSNPN and CDR2 is SVGIG (reference sequence). CDR3 sequence reads: CAWRPDRADQPQHF. Written as DNA, the CDR3 is TGTGCCTGGCGACCCGACAGGGCGGACCAGCCCCAGCATTTT. The full variable domain, its missing parts supplied by reference TRBV30 and TRBJ1-5, is SQTIHQWPATLVQPVGSPLSLECTVEGTSNPNLYWYRQAAGRGLQLLFYSVGIGQISSEVPQNLSASRPQDRQFILSSKKLLLSDSGFYLCAWRPDRADQPQHFGDGTRLSIL.

This clone was seen once. The genes are TRBV19 and TRBJ1-2, with D possibly TRBD1 on 6 matching bases. V gave up 6 bases and J gave up 6 bases, with 14 bases separating them. Germline values: CDR1 LNHDA, CDR2 SQIVND (reference sequence). The CDR3 length is 13 residues. Here the CDR3 DNA reads TGTGCCAGTAGCCCCCAGGGGTGGGATGGCTACACCTTC. The encoded protein is CASSPQGWDGYTF. Variable domain in full (rest from reference TRBV19 and TRBJ1-2): DGGITQSPKYLFRKEGQNVTLSCEQNLNHDAMYWYRQDPGQGLRLIYYSQIVNDFQKGDIAEGYSVSREKKESFPLTVTSAQKNPTAFYLCASSPQGWDGYTFGSGTRLTVV.

This rearrangement joins TRBV27 to TRBJ1-1; 7 bases map to TRBD1. Germline V lookup: CDR1 MNHEY, CDR2 SMNVEV (reference sequence). V lost 3 bases to trimming and J lost 3 bases; unmatched junction nucleotides: 13. The CDR3 is made up of 17 amino acids. The CDR3 reads CASSFIPLDRAHTEAFF. The CDR3 bases are TGTGCCAGCAGTTTTATTCCCCTCGACAGGGCCCACACTGAAGCTTTCTTT.

The J gene is TRBJ2-1, the V gene TRBV5-1, with TRBD1 identical over 8 bases. V trimming: 5 bases; J trimming: 4 bases; junction bases outside the gene matches: 14. Germline loops: CDR1 SGHRS, CDR2 YFSETQ. The CDR3 extends over 17 amino acids. The CDR3 is CASSSLGGQGNYNEQFF. The CDR3 nucleotides read TGCGCCAGCAGTTCCTTAGGTGGACAGGGAAATTACAATGAGCAGTTCTTC. Full variable domain (rest looked up from reference TRBV5-1 and TRBJ2-1): KAGVTQTPRYLIKTRGQQVTLSCSPISGHRSVSWYQQTPGQGLQFLFEYFSETQRNKGNFPGRFSGRQFSNSRSEMNVSTLELGDSALYLCASSSLGGQGNYNEQFFGPGTRLTVL.

The rearrangement joins TRBV15 to TRBJ2-1, with D perhaps TRBD2 (6 bases). Looked up from germline, CDR1 is LNHNV and CDR2 is YYDKDF (reference sequence). The CDR3 sequence is 16 residues long. Trimming took 3 bases from V and 0 from J, leaving 12 bases between them. The CDR3, as DNA: TGTGCCACCAGCAGGGTTTTCGGGAGCTCCTACAATGAGCAGTTCTTC. This encodes CATSRVFGSSYNEQFF. Variable domain in full (rest from reference TRBV15 and TRBJ2-1): DAMVIQNPRYQVTQFGKPVTLSCSQTLNHNVMYWYQQKSSQAPKLLFHYYDKDFNNEADTPDNFQSRRPNTSFCFLDIRSPGLGDTAMYLCATSRVFGSSYNEQFFGPGTRLTVL.

With respect to this clone: The same CDR3 can be traced to other DNA sequences in this sample. This rearrangement joins TRBV4-2 to TRBJ2-6, with 7 bases that match TRBD2. The germline V gene has CDR1 LGHNA and CDR2 YNFKEQ. The junction had 0 bases not matched to a gene; V was cut back by 0 bases and J by 1 base. The CDR3 sequence is 16 residues long. CDR3 amino acids: CASSQEGGSGANVLTF. The CDR3 DNA follows: TGTGCCAGCAGCCAAGAGGGGGGGTCTGGGGCCAACGTCCTGACTTTC.

Here the CDR3 reads CASSQDGTGDRQGYTF. As DNA, the CDR3 is TGCGCCAGCAGCCAAGATGGAACCGGGGATCGTCAGGGCTACACCTTC. The V call is TRBV4-1, the J call TRBJ1-2; D gene ambiguous. Germline V lookup: CDR1 MGHRA, CDR2 YSYEKL. The V gene lost 0 bases and the J gene lost 8 bases, with 19 bases spanning the gap. This CDR3 is 16 amino acids long.

The V call is TRBV28, the J call TRBJ2-5; 9 nucleotides agree with TRBD2. Per the germline V gene, CDR1 is MDHEN and CDR2 is SYDVKM. The length of the CDR3 is 14 residues. The V segment lost 3 bases and the J segment 4 bases; nucleotides outside the gene matches: 3. The CDR3 region has the DNA TGTGCCAGCAGTTTCCCAGCGGGAGGAGAGACCCAGTACTTC. This codes for CASSFPAGGETQYF.

The chain uses TRBV7-9 and TRBJ2-1; 7 nucleotides align to TRBD1. The CDR3 sequence is 15 residues long. Trimming removed 0 bases from V and 12 bases from J; junction bases left unmatched: 11. Per the germline V gene, CDR1 is SEHNR and CDR2 is FQNEAQ (reference sequence). This CDR3 is CASSLAQTRGSGQFF. CDR3 DNA: TGTGCCAGCAGCTTAGCCCAGACCAGGGGGTCGGGGCAGTTCTTC.

The chain combines TRBV5-6 with TRBJ2-3, with D tentatively TRBD1 (6 bases). The CDR3 covers 14 residues. CDR1 is SGHDT, CDR2 YYEEEE, per germline. V gave up 5 bases and J gave up 8 bases, with 18 bases separating them. The CDR3 DNA reads as TGTGCCAGCAGTAAGACAGGATGGGGAGCTACGCAGTATTTT. It specifies CASSKTGWGATQYF. Variable domain in full (rest from reference TRBV5-6 and TRBJ2-3): DAGVTQSPTHLIKTRGQQVTLRCSPKSGHDTVSWYQQALGQGPQFIFQYYEEEERQRGNFPDRFSGHQFPNYSSELNVNALLLGDSALYLCASSKTGWGATQYFGPGTRLTVL.

V gene TRBV7-9 combines with J gene TRBJ2-7; D is perhaps TRBD2 (6 bases). CDR3 length equals 16 residues. Trimming took 3 bases from V and 2 from J, leaving 17 bases between them. Per the germline V gene, CDR1 is SEHNR and CDR2 is FQNEAQ (reference sequence). The CDR3 DNA sequence: TGTGCCAGCAGCTTTCGCGTAGCGGAGCCAACCTACGAGCAGTACTTC. Translating gives CASSFRVAEPTYEQYF.

J is TRBJ2-1 and V is TRBV9, with TRBD2 as a possible D gene (7 bases). From germline, CDR1 is SGDLS and CDR2 YYNGEE. This CDR3 comprises 15 residues. The V gene lost 0 bases and the J gene lost 5 bases, with 12 bases spanning the gap. The CDR3: CASSVAGGGNNEQFF. The CDR3 nucleotides read TGTGCCAGCAGCGTAGCGGGGGGCGGAAACAATGAGCAGTTCTTC.

This chain links TRBV10-3 with TRBJ1-1, with TRBD1 identical over 7 bases. This CDR3 region has 16 residues. V shed 3 bases, J shed 1 base, and the junction held 8 bases outside the gene matches. Germline-derived CDR1 and CDR2 are ENHRY and SYGVKD. This CDR3 is CAISELEQGTNTEAFF. The CDR3 DNA is TGTGCCATCAGTGAATTGGAACAGGGGACGAACACTGAAGCTTTCTTT.